Described below is a single T cell receptor beta chain sequence and its context. Clones were sequenced by immunoSEQ multiplex PCR, and TCRdb holds only the in-frame ones, with some missing. Of approximately 90,000 clones in the sample, 93% are singletons; the top ten hold under 2%. V was pared by 0 bases and J by 1 base, with 10 bases between. Germline V gene lookup returns CDR1 SGHNT and CDR2 YYREEE (reference sequence). This CDR3 spans 16 amino acids. This sample was included in a study of Tregs in tolerant kidney transplant recipients. The nonmyeloablative bone marrow transplants came from related graft donors, with transient mixed chimerism.

This clonotype was obtained from a human patient who received a combined kidney and bone marrow transplant. Some T cells may be transferred from the graft donor. The specimen comprised CD4+ T cells from blood (PBMCs), sampled 12 months after the transplant. This chain uses TRBV5-4 with TRBJ2-2; D is unclear. This CDR3 is CASSLANSWNTGELFF. The CDR3 coding sequence is TGTGCCAGCAGCTTGGCCAACTCATGGAACACCGGGGAGCTGTTTTTT.